The 14 T cell receptor beta chains below all came from one sample that was sequenced in a study of T cell repertoires in ileal Crohn's disease. Some clones are missing from TCRdb's copy, which holds only in-frame ones; the method was immunoSEQ multiplex PCR. The data contain under 35,000 clones, over 75% of them singletons. The sample taken for sequencing was ileal tissue. These receptors all stem from an adult with Crohn's disease.

This clone was recorded only once. The chain is built from TRBV6-5 and TRBJ1-2; 7 nucleotides agree with TRBD1. The CDR3 has 15 residues. Germline V gene sequence: CDR1 MNHEY, CDR2 SVGAGI. Unmatched junction bases numbered 11, after V lost 6 bases and J lost 4 bases. CDR3 region: CASSYRQGPLYGYTF. The CDR3 DNA follows: TGTGCCAGCAGCTACAGACAGGGTCCACTCTATGGCTACACCTTC.

The chain uses TRBV7-9 and TRBJ2-2; 12 bases match TRBD1. Germline V gives CDR1 SEHNR, CDR2 FQNEAQ (reference sequence). The CDR3 spans 18 residues. V gave up 5 bases and J gave up 3 bases; unmatched junction bases: 10. CDR3 sequence: CASSRGTGGYLDTGELFF. CDR3 in DNA: TGTGCCAGCAGCCGCGGGACAGGGGGCTATCTTGACACCGGGGAGCTGTTTTTT.

The V gene is TRBV7-2, the J gene TRBJ2-7; TRBD2 might be the D (5 bases). The CDR3 length is 12 residues. The V and J ends lost 3 bases and 7 bases respectively, with 10 bases between them. Looked up from germline, CDR1 is SGHTA and CDR2 is FQGNSA. The CDR3 bases are TGTGCCAGCAGCTTGGCCCGGAGGGAGCAGTACTTC. Its protein product is CASSLARREQYF.

The chain carries TRBV5-4 and TRBJ2-5; 8 positions match TRBD2. Trimming at V came to 4 bases and at J to 2 bases, leaving 7 bases not matched to a gene. The CDR3 has 15 residues. Germline V CDR1 and CDR2: SGHNT, YYREEE (reference sequence). For the CDR3, the DNA is TGTGCCAGCAGCCAGGGACTAGTTGGGCAAGAGACCCAGTACTTC. Its protein is CASSQGLVGQETQYF.

The rearrangement links TRBV5-1 to TRBJ1-3; D uncertain. V lost 6 bases and J 0 bases, leaving 7 bases between the germline ends. The CDR3 is 13 amino acids. Germline-derived CDR1 and CDR2 are SGHRS and YFSETQ. CDR3 nucleotide sequence: TGCGCCAGCAACCCGGGCTCTGGAAACACCATATATTTT. This gives the protein CASNPGSGNTIYF.

The chain has TRBV5-1 and TRBJ2-3, with 9 bases that match TRBD1. The CDR3 is 14 amino acids. Germline values: CDR1 SGHRS, CDR2 YFSETQ. J was trimmed by 3 bases and V by 4 bases; bases with no gene match: 3. The CDR3 spells CASSAGTGTDTQYF. The CDR3 DNA sequence: TGCGCCAGCAGCGCGGGGACAGGGACAGATACGCAGTATTTT.

This chain connects TRBV4-1 to TRBJ2-7; D possibly corresponds to TRBD2 (5 bases). V was cut by 0 bases and J by 1 base, with 10 bases left in between. Germline CDR1 is MGHRA and CDR2 is YSYEKL. The CDR3 totals 15 residues. The CDR3 DNA reads TGCGCCAGCAGCCAAGATGGACTGGGATCCTACGAGCAGTACTTC. It encodes CASSQDGLGSYEQYF.

The genes are TRBV9 and TRBJ2-1, with D possibly TRBD2 on 5 matching bases. CDR3 size: 14 residues. Germline assignment: CDR1 SGDLS and CDR2 YYNGEE. V was trimmed by 0 bases and J by 6 bases, leaving 10 bases between them. CDR3 in DNA: TGTGCCAGCAGCGTAGCGGGAAATATCAATGAGCAGTTCTTC. Encoded protein: CASSVAGNINEQFF.

V is TRBV7-8 and J is TRBJ1-3; D gene ambiguous. Germline CDR1 SGHVS, CDR2 FQNEAQ. Trimming pared 7 bases from V and 2 bases from J, leaving 6 bases between. The CDR3 consists of 12 residues. The CDR3 loop reads CASTPAGNTIYF. The CDR3 bases are TGTGCCAGCACCCCGGCTGGAAACACCATATATTTT. Using reference TRBV7-8 and TRBJ1-3 for the parts outside the CDR3, the full variable domain is GAGVSQSPRYKVAKRGQDVALRCDPISGHVSLFWYQQALGQGPEFLTYFQNEAQLDKSGLPSDRFFAERPEGSVSTLKIQRTQQEDSAVYLCASTPAGNTIYFGEGSWLTVV.

V and J are TRBV2 and TRBJ2-7; D gene uncertain. Germline CDR1 reads SNHLY; CDR2 reads FYNNEI. The CDR3 consists of 13 residues. Trimming shortened V by 5 bases and J by 4 bases, and 12 bases separated the two germline ends. The CDR3 loop reads CASSIVLLYEQYF. The CDR3 bases are TGTGCCAGCAGTATCGTTCTACTTTACGAGCAGTACTTC.

The chain carries TRBV10-3 and TRBJ1-2, with D possibly TRBD1 on 5 matching bases. The CDR3 totals 14 residues. V was cut by 3 bases and J by 4 bases, with 12 bases left in between. Per the germline V gene, CDR1 is ENHRY and CDR2 is SYGVKD. DNA of the CDR3: TGTGCCATCAGTGACAGGGATTCGTCCTATGGCTACACCTTC. Amino acid sequence: CAISDRDSSYGYTF.

The J gene is TRBJ2-1, the V gene TRBV6-5; a weak D match, TRBD2 (7 bases). Germline lookup yields CDR1 MNHEY and CDR2 SVGAGI. V lost 4 bases and J 6 bases, leaving 13 bases between the germline ends. This CDR3 spans 14 amino acids. The CDR3 loop reads CASSWQGGGNEQFF. The DNA of the CDR3 is TGTGCCAGCAGTTGGCAGGGAGGGGGCAATGAGCAGTTCTTC.

This chain links TRBV5-5 with TRBJ1-1; D unclear. The CDR3 extends over 14 amino acids. V shed 6 bases and J shed 5 bases, with 17 bases lying between them. Germline V gene sequence: CDR1 SGHKS, CDR2 YYEKEE (reference sequence). Here the CDR3 DNA reads TGTGCCAGCACCATGGGAGTTGGAGGGACTGAAGCTTTCTTT. This sequence encodes CASTMGVGGTEAFF.

V gene TRBV6-1 combines with J gene TRBJ2-3; the match to TRBD1 covers 7 bases. The germline V gene has CDR1 MNHNS and CDR2 SASEGT. The J segment lost 3 bases and the V segment lost 6 bases, leaving 9 bases of the junction unmatched. This CDR3 comprises 15 residues. The CDR3 spells CASRSRGGWTDTQYF. DNA for the CDR3: TGTGCCAGCAGGTCGAGAGGGGGCTGGACAGATACGCAGTATTTT.